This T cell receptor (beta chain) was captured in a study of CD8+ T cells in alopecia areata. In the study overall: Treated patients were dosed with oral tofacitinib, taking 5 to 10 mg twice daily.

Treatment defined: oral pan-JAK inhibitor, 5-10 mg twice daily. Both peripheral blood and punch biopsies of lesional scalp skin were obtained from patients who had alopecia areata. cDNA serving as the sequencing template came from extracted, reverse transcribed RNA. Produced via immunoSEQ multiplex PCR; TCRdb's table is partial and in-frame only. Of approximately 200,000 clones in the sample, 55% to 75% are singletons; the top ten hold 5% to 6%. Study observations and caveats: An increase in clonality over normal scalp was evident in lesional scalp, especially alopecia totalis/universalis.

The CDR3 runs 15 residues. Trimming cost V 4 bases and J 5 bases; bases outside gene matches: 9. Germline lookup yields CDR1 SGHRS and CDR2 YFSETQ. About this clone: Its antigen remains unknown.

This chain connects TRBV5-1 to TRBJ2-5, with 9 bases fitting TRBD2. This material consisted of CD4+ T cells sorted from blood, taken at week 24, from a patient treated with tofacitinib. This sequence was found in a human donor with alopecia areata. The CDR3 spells CASSPSGAPGETQYF. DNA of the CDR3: TGCGCCAGCAGCCCTAGCGGGGCACCAGGGGAGACCCAGTACTTC.